The 8 T cell receptor beta chains below all came from one sample that was sequenced in a study of read filtering for tumor transcriptome and immune sequencing. The library was built from about 400 ng RNA with molecular barcoded adaptors for alpha/delta and beta/gamma chains. TCRdb reanalysed the reads using MiXCR and keeps one entry per CDR3 protein. In the table there are about 130,000 distinct CDR3 sequences, roughly 13% of which are singletons. Sequenced sample: a population of CD138-negative cells sorted from bone marrow. These receptor sequences come from a donor over 35 with multiple myeloma.

This clonotype showed up many times. The chain combines TRBV29-1 with TRBJ2-1; possible D gene TRBD2, 5 bases. The V gene lost 3 bases and the J gene lost 12 bases, with 15 bases spanning the gap. Germline assignment: CDR1 SQVTM and CDR2 ANQGSEA. This CDR3 comprises 12 residues. CDR3 amino acids: CSVDVPGLGQFF. DNA for the CDR3: TGCAGCGTTGACGTTCCCGGACTTGGGCAGTTCTTC.

This clonotype was counted between two and nine times. V is TRBV20-1 and J is TRBJ2-2; D is perhaps TRBD1 or TRBD2 (5 bases each). Germline CDR1 reads DFQATT; CDR2 reads SNEGSKA (reference sequence). This CDR3 has 17 amino acids. The V end was cut by 1 base, the J end by 5 bases, with 20 bases between. CDR3 bases: TGCAGTGCTAGAGTATTGAAGGGGAGCCAAGGAACCGGGGAGCTGTTTTTT. Its protein product is CSARVLKGSQGTGELFF.

This clonotype was detected only a few times. The V and J genes are TRBV5-5 and TRBJ1-2, with a weak D call TRBD1 (6 bases). Germline CDR1 and CDR2: SGHKS and YYEKEE (reference sequence). CDR3 size: 15 residues. Trimming removed 1 base from V and 8 bases from J, with 18 bases in between. CDR3: CASSLYGGAPNGYTF. DNA for the CDR3: TGTGCCAGCAGCTTGTACGGGGGCGCCCCTAACGGCTACACCTTC.

This clonotype was seen at least ten times. The J gene is TRBJ1-6, the V gene TRBV10-3, with D tentatively TRBD1 (5 bases). Germline V CDR1 and CDR2: ENHRY, SYGVKD. Trimming pared 6 bases from V and 0 bases from J, leaving 15 bases between. The length of the CDR3 is 17 residues. The CDR3 loop is CAIRAGTASSYNSPLHF. CDR3 nucleotides: TGTGCCATCAGGGCCGGGACCGCGAGCTCCTATAATTCACCCCTCCACTTT.

This clonotype has only a few counts. The chain joins TRBV7-2 to TRBJ2-3, with TRBD2 matching over 12 bases. The junction had 9 bases not matched to a gene; V was cut back by 4 bases and J by 4 bases. The CDR3 has 17 amino acids. CDR1 and CDR2 (germline): SGHTA, FQGNSA. CDR3 region: CASSSRLLAGGADTQYF. The CDR3 DNA sequence: TGTGCCAGCAGCTCGAGACTTCTAGCGGGAGGGGCAGATACGCAGTATTTT.

This chain connects TRBV19 to TRBJ2-5, with a possible D match to TRBD1 (7 bases). Germline V gene sequence: CDR1 LNHDA, CDR2 SQIVND (reference sequence). V was pared by 4 bases and J by 5 bases, with 17 bases between. There are 15 residues in the CDR3. This chain's CDR3 is CASSNRQGLKETQYF. Written as DNA, the CDR3 is TGTGCCAGTAGTAATCGACAGGGACTTAAGGAGACCCAGTACTTC.

The genes are TRBV7-9 and TRBJ1-1; the match to TRBD1 covers 9 bases. The CDR3 covers 15 residues. The germline V gene encodes CDR1 SEHNR and CDR2 FQNEAQ (reference sequence). J gave up 6 bases and V 5 bases, and 10 bases lay outside the gene matches. CDR3 nucleotide sequence: TGTGCCAGCAGCACCCCGGACAGGGGAGTACCTGAAGCTTTCTTT. It translates to CASSTPDRGVPEAFF.

This clonotype has more than one count but fewer than ten. Just one base apart from a much larger clone, this may be a read error. The chain recombines TRBV11-3 with TRBJ2-1; no firm D call. Germline CDR1 reads SGHNT; CDR2 reads YENEEA. The CDR3 has 12 residues. CDR3 region: CASSPSFNEQFF. The CDR3 DNA is TGTGCCAGCAGCCCCTCCTTCAATGAGCAGTTCTTC.